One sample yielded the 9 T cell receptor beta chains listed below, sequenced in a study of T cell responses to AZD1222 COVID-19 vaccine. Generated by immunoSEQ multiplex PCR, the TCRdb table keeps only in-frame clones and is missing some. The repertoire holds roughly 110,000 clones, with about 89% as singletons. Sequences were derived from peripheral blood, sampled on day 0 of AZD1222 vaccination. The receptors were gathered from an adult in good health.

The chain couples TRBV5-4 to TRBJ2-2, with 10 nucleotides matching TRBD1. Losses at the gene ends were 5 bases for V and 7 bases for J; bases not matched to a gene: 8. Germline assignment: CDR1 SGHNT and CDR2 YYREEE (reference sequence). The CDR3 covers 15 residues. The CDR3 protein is CASRRGQGSVGELFF. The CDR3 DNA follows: TGTGCCAGCAGACGGGGACAGGGGTCCGTCGGGGAGCTGTTTTTT.

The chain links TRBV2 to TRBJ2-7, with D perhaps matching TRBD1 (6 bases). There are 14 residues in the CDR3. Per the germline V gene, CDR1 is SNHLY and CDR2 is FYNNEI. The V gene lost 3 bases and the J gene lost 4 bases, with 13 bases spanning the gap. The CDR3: CASSEGTSLYEQYF. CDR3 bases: TGTGCCAGCAGTGAGGGGACAAGCCTTTACGAGCAGTACTTC.

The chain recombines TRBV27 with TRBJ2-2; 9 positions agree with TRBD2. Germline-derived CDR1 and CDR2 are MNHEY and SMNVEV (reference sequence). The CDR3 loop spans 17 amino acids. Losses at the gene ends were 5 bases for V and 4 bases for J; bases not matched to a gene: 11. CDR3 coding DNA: TGTGCCAGCAGTCCGACACGGAGCGGGGGGACCACCGGGGAGCTGTTTTTT. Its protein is CASSPTRSGGTTGELFF.

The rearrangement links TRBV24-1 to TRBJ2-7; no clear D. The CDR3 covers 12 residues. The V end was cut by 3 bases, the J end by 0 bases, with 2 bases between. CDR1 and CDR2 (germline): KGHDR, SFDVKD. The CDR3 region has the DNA TGTGCCACCAGTGATCTCTCCTACGAGCAGTACTTC. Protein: CATSDLSYEQYF.

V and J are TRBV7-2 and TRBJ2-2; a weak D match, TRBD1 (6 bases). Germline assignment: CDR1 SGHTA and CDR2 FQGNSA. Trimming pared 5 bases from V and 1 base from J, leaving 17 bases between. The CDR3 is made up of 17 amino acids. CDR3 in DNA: TGTGCCAGCAGCCCCCCGAAAAGGGACAAGAACACCGGGGAGCTGTTTTTT. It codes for CASSPPKRDKNTGELFF. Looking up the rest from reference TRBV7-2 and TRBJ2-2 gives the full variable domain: GAGVSQSPSNKVTEKGKDVELRCDPISGHTALYWYRQSLGQGLEFLIYFQGNSAPDKSGLPSDRFSAERTGGSVSTLTIQRTQQEDSAVYLCASSPPKRDKNTGELFFGEGSRLTVL.

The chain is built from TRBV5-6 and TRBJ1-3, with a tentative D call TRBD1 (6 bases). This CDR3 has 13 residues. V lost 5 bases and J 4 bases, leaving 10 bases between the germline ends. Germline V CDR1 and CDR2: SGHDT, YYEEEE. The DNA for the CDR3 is TGTGCCAGCAGATGGGGGCTCGGAAACACCATATATTTT. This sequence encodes CASRWGLGNTIYF.

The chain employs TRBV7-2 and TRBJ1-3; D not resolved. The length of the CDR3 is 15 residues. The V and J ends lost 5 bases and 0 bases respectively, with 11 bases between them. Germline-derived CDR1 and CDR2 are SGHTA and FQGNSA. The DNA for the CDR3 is TGTGCCAGCAGCCCTTTTTCGGGCTCTGGAAACACCATATATTTT. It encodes CASSPFSGSGNTIYF.

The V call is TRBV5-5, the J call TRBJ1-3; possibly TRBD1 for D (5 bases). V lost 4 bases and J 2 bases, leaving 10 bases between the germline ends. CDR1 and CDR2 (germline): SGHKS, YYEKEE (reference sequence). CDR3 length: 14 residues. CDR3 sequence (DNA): TGTGCCAGCAGCCCGGGGCCGGCTGGAAACACCATATATTTT. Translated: CASSPGPAGNTIYF.

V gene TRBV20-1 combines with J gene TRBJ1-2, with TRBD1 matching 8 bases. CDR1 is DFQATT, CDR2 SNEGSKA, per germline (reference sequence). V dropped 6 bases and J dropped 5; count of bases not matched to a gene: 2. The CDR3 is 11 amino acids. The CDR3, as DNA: TGCAGTGCCAGACAGGGGTATGGCTACACCTTC. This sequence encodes CSARQGYGYTF.